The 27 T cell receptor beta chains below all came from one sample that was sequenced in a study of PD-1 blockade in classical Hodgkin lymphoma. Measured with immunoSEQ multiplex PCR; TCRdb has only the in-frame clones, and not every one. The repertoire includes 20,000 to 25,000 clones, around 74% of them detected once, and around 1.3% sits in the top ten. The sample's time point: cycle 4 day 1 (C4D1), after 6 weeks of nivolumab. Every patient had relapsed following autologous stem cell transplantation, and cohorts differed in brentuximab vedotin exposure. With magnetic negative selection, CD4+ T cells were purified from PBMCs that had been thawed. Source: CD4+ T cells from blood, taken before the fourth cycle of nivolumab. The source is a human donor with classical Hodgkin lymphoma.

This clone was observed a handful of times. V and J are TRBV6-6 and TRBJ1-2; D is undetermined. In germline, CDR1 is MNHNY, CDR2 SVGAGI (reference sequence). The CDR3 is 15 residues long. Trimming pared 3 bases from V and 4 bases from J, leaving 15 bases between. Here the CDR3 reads CASSYESRTTYGYTF. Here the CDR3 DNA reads TGTGCCAGCAGTTATGAGAGCAGGACGACCTATGGCTACACCTTC.

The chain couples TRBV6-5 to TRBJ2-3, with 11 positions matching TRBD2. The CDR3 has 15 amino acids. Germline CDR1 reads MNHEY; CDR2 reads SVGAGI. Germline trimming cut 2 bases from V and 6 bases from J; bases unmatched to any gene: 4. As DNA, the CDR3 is TGTGCCAGCAGTTACCTGTCTAGCGGGGGGGATACGCAGTATTTT. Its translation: CASSYLSSGGDTQYF.

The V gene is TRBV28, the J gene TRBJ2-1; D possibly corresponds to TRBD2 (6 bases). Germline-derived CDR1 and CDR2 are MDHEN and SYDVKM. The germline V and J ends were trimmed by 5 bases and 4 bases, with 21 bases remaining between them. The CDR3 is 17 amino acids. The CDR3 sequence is CASSPSAGAGPYNEQFF. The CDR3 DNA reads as TGTGCCAGCAGTCCCTCGGCCGGAGCGGGTCCTTACAATGAGCAGTTCTTC.

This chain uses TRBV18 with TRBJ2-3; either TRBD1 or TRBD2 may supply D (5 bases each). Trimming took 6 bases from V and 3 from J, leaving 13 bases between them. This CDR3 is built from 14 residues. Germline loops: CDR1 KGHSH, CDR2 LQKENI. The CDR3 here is CASSGPKTTDTQYF. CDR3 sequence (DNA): TGTGCCAGCTCGGGACCAAAAACTACAGATACGCAGTATTTT.

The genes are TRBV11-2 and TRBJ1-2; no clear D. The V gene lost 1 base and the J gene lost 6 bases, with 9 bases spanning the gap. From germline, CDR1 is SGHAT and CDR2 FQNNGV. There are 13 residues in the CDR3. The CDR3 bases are TGTGCCAGCAGCTTAGGATACTTAGATGGCTACACCTTC. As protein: CASSLGYLDGYTF.

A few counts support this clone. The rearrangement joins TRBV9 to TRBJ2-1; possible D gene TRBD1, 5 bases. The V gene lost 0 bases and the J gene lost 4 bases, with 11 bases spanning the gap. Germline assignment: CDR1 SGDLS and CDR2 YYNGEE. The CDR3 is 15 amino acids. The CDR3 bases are TGTGCCAGCAGCGTAGAGGGGCGAAGTTACAATGAGCAGTTCTTC. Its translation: CASSVEGRSYNEQFF.

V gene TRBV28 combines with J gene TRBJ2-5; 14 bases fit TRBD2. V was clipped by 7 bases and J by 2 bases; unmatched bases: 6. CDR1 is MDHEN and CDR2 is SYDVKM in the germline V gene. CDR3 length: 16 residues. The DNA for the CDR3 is TGTGCCAGCACCCGCGGACTAGCGGGGGGTCAAGAGACCCAGTACTTC. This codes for CASTRGLAGGQETQYF.

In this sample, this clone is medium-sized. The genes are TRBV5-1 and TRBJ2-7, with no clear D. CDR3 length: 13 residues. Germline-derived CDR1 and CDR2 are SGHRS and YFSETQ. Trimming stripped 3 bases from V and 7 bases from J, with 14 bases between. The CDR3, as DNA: TGCGCCAGCAGCTCCCCAGGCGGTCGGGAGCAGTACTTC. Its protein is CASSSPGGREQYF.

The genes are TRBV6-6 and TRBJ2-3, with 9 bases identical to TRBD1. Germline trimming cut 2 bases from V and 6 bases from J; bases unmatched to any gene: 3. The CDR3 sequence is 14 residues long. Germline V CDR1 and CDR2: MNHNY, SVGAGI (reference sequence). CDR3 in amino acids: CASSYTGGWDTQYF. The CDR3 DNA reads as TGTGCCAGCAGTTACACAGGGGGCTGGGATACGCAGTATTTT.

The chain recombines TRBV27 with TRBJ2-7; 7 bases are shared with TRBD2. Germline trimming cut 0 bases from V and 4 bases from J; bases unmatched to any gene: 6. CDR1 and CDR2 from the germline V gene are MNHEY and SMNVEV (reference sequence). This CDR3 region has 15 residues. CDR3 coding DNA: TGTGCCAGCAGTTTATCAGGGGAGGGAATTTACGAGCAGTACTTC. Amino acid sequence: CASSLSGEGIYEQYF.

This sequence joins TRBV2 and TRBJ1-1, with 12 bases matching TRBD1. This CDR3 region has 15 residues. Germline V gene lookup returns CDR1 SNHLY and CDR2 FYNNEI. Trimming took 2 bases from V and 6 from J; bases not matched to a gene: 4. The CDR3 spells CASSEQGQGASEAFF. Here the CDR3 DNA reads TGTGCCAGCAGTGAACAGGGACAGGGGGCCTCTGAAGCTTTCTTT.

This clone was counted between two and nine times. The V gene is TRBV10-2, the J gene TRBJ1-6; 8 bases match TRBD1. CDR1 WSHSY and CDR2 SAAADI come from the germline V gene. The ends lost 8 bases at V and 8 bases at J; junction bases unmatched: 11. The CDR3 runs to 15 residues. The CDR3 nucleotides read TGCGCCAGCGGACTCCCGGACAGGGATCATTCACCCCTCCACTTT. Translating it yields CASGLPDRDHSPLHF.

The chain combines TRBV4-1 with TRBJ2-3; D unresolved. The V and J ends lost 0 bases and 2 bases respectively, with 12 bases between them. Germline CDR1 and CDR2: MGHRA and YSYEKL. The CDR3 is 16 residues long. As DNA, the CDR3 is TGCGCCAGCAGCCAAGAAGAGAGACTCATCACAGATACGCAGTATTTT. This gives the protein CASSQEERLITDTQYF.

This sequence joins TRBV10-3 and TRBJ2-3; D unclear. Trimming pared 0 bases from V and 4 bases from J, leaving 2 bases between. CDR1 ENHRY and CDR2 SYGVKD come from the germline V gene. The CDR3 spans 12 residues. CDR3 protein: CAISESADTQYF. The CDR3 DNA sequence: TGTGCCATCAGTGAGTCGGCAGATACGCAGTATTTT.

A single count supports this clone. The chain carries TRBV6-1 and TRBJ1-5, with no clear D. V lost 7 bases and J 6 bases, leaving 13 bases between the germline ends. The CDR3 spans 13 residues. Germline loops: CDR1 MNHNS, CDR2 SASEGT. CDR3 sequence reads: CASTKNRGQPQHF. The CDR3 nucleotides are TGTGCCAGCACCAAAAATCGGGGTCAGCCCCAGCATTTT.

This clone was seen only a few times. The CDR3 loop is CASSLFAATEAFF. In DNA form, the CDR3 reads TGTGCCAGCAGCTTATTTGCGGCCACTGAAGCTTTCTTT. The rearrangement joins TRBV7-3 to TRBJ1-1; D not certain. Germline V gives CDR1 SGHTA, CDR2 FQGTGA. This CDR3 contains 13 residues. Trimming stripped 2 bases from V and 4 bases from J, with 8 bases between.

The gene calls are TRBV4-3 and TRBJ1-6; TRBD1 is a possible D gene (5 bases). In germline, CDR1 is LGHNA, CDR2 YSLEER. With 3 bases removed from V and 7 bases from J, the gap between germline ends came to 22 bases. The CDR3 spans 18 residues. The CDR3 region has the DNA TGCGCCAGCAGCCAGGGACGAAGAAGCGGACACATCAATTCACCCCTCCACTTT. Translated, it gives CASSQGRRSGHINSPLHF.

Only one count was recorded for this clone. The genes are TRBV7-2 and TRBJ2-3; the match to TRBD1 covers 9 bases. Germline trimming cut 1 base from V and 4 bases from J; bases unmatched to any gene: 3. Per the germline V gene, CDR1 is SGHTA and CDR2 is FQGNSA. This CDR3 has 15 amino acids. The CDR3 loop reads CASSLVGDRADTQYF. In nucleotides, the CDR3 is TGTGCCAGCAGCTTAGTAGGGGACAGGGCAGATACGCAGTATTTT. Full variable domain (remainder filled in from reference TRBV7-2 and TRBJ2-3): GAGVSQSPSNKVTEKGKDVELRCDPISGHTALYWYRQSLGQGLEFLIYFQGNSAPDKSGLPSDRFSAERTGGSVSTLTIQRTQQEDSAVYLCASSLVGDRADTQYFGPGTRLTVL.

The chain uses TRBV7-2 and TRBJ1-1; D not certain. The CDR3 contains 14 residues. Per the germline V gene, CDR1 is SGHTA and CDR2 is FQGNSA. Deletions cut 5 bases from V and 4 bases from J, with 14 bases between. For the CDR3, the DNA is TGTGCCAGCAGCATACTCGACGGCCCCACTGAAGCTTTCTTT. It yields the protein CASSILDGPTEAFF.

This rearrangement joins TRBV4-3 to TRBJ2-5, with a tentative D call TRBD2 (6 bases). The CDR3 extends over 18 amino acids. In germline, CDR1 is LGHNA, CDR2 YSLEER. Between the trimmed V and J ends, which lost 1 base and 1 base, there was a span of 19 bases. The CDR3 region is CASSQGSRVGGAQETQYF. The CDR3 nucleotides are TGCGCCAGCAGCCAAGGCAGCAGGGTTGGAGGGGCCCAAGAGACCCAGTACTTC.

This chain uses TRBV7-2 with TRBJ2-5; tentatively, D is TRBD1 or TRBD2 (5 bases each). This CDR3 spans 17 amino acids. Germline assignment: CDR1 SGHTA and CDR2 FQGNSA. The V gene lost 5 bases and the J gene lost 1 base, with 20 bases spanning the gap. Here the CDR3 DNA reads TGTGCCAGCAGCCCATCCCTTACCGGGACGCGCCAAGAGACCCAGTACTTC. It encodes CASSPSLTGTRQETQYF.

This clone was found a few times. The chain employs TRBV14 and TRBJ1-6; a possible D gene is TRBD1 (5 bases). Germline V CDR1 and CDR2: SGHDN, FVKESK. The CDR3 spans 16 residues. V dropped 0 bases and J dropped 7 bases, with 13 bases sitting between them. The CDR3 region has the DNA TGTGCCAGCAGCCAAGAGGTTTCAAGGGGCAATTCACCCCTCCACTTT. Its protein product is CASSQEVSRGNSPLHF.

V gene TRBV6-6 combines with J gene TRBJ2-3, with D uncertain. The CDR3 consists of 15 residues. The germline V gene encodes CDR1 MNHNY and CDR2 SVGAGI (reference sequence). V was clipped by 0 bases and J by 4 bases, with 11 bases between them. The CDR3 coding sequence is TGTGCCAGCAGTTACTCCCAAATAGCATCAGATACGCAGTATTTT. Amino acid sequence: CASSYSQIASDTQYF.

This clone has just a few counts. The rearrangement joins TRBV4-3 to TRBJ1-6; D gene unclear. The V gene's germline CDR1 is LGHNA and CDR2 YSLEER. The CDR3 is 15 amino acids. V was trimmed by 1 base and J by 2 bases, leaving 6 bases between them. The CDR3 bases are TGCGCCAGCAGCCAAGTTGTCGCCTATAATTCACCCCTCCACTTT. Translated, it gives CASSQVVAYNSPLHF.

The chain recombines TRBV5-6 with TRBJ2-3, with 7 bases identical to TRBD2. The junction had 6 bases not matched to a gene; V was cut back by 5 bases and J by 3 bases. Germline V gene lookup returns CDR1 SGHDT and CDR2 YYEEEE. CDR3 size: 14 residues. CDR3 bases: TGTGCCAGCAGTTTCGGACTAGATACAGATACGCAGTATTTT. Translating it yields CASSFGLDTDTQYF.

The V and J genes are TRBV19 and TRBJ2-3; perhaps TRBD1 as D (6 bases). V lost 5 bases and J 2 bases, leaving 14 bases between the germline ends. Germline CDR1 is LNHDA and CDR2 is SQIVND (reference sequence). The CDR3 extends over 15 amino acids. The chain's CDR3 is CASSHRVTNTDTQYF. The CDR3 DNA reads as TGTGCCAGTAGTCACAGGGTGACAAACACAGATACGCAGTATTTT.

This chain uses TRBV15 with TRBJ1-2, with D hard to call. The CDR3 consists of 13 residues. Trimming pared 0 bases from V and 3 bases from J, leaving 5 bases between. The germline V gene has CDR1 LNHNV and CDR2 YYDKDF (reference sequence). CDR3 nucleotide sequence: TGTGCCACCAGCAGAGATGACGACTATGGCTACACCTTC. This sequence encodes CATSRDDDYGYTF.